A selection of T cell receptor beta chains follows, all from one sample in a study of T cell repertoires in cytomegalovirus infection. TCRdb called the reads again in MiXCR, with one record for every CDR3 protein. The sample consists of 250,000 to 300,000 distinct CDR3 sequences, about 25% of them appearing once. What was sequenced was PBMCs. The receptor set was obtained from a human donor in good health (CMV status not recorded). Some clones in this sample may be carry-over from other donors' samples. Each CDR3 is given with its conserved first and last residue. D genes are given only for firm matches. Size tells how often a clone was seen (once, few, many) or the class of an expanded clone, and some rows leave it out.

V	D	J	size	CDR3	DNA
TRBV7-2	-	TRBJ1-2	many	CASSLSHTGNYGYTF	TGTGCCAGCAGCTTATCCCACACAGGGAACTATGGCTACACCTTC
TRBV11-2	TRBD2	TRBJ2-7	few	CASGLAGSFASYEQYF	TGTGCCAGTGGACTAGCGGGGAGTTTTGCCTCCTACGAGCAGTACTTC
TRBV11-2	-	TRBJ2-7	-	CASSRGVFYEQYF	TGTGCCAGCAGTAGGGGGGTCTTCTACGAGCAGTACTTC
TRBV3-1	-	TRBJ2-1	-	CASSQDSATDEQFF	TGTGCCAGCAGCCAAGATTCGGCGACCGATGAGCAGTTCTTC
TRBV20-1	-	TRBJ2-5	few	CSARGPGQGETQYF	TGCAGTGCTAGAGGGCCGGGCCAAGGGGAGACCCAGTACTTC
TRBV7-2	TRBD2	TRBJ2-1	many	CASSLEGTSRPNEQFF	TGTGCCAGCAGCTTAGAGGGGACTAGTCGCCCCAATGAGCAGTTCTTC
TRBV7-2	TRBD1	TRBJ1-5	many	CASSLGLKGQASQPQHF	TGTGCCAGCAGCTTAGGTTTAAAAGGACAGGCAAGTCAGCCCCAGCATTTT
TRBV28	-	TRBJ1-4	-	CASSFPPWGGLNEKLFF	TGTGCCAGCAGTTTCCCCCCCTGGGGAGGGCTCAATGAAAAACTGTTTTTT
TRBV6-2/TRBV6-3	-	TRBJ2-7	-	CATTRESGLIYEQYF	TGTGCCACAACCCGGGAATCGGGGCTGATATACGAGCAGTACTTC
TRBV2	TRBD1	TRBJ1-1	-	CASSAGQGGVTEAFF	TGTGCCAGCAGTGCCGGACAGGGAGGAGTCACTGAAGCTTTCTTT
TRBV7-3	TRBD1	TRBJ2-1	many	CASSPGAGGFDEQFF	TGTGCCAGCAGCCCTGGGGCAGGGGGCTTCGATGAGCAGTTCTTC
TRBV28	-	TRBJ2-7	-	CASALLAGRVDEQYF	TGTGCCAGCGCCCTCTTGGCGGGAAGGGTTGACGAGCAGTACTTC
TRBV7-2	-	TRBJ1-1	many	CASSSLREANTEAFF	TGTGCCAGCAGCTCCCTCCGCGAGGCGAACACTGAAGCTTTCTTT
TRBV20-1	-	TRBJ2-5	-	CSAIKPGTGVRETQYF	TGCAGTGCTATTAAACCGGGAACGGGGGTCCGAGAGACCCAGTACTTC
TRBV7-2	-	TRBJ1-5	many	CASSLLGSQGSNQPQHF	TGTGCCAGCAGCTTGCTGGGCAGCCAAGGGAGCAATCAGCCCCAGCATTTT
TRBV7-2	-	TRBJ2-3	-	CASSPRGRTDTQYF	TGTGCCAGCAGCCCCCGTGGGAGAACAGATACGCAGTATTTT
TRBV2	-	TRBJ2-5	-	CASSDWGQSQETQYF	TGTGCCAGCAGTGACTGGGGGCAGTCCCAAGAGACCCAGTACTTC
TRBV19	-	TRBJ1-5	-	CASEPGGGQPQHF	TGTGCCAGTGAACCAGGAGGTGGCCAGCCCCAGCATTTT
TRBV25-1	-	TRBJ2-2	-	CASSNPLGSGELFF	TGTGCCAGCAGTAACCCCCTAGGTTCCGGGGAGCTGTTTTTT
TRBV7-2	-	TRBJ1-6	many	CASSLKGLYRASERRSPLHF	TGTGCCAGCAGCCTCAAGGGTTTATACAGGGCTAGCGAAAGGAGGTCACCCCTCCACTTT
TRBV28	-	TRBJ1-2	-	CASSRRSRGDYGYTF	TGTGCCAGCAGCCGCCGGTCCCGGGGGGACTATGGCTACACCTTC
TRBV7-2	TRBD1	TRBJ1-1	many	CASSLGQGQEAFF	TGTGCCAGCAGCTTGGGACAGGGGCAGGAAGCTTTCTTT
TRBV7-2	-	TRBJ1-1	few	CASSSNRASNTEAFF	TGTGCCAGCAGCTCGAACAGGGCTTCGAACACTGAAGCTTTCTTT
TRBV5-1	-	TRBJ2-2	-	CASSTPNTGELFF	TGCGCCAGCAGCACCCCGAACACCGGGGAGCTGTTTTTT
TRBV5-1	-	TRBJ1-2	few	CASSLMGQGDYGYTF	TGCGCCAGCAGCTTGATGGGTCAGGGCGACTATGGCTACACCTTC
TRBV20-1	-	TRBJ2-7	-	CSARLAEGSTGEQYF	TGCAGTGCTAGATTAGCGGAGGGGAGTACGGGGGAGCAGTACTTC
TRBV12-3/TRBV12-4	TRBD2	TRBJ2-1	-	CASSFVVGRENYNEQFF	TGTGCCAGCAGTTTCGTGGTCGGGCGGGAGAACTACAATGAGCAGTTCTTC
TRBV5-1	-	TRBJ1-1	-	CASSLLGARGTEAFF	TGCGCCAGCAGCTTGCTGGGGGCGCGGGGCACTGAAGCTTTCTTT
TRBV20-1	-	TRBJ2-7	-	CSATKTVNYEQYF	TGCAGTGCTACAAAGACAGTTAACTACGAGCAGTACTTC
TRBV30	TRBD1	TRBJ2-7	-	CAWIKQGAYEQYF	TGTGCCTGGATAAAGCAGGGGGCTTACGAGCAGTACTTC
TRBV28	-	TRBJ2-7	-	CASSFWDGSSYEQYF	TGTGCCAGCAGTTTCTGGGACGGGAGCTCCTACGAGCAGTACTTC
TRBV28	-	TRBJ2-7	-	CASSSGTGEQYF	TGTGCCAGCAGTTCAGGTACCGGCGAGCAGTACTTC
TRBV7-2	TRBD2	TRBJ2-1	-	CASSRTSGGGLSYNEQFF	TGTGCCAGCAGCCGGACTAGCGGGGGGGGGCTCTCCTACAATGAGCAGTTCTTC
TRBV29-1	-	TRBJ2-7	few	CSVSGQSYEQYF	TGCAGCGTTTCCGGACAGTCCTACGAGCAGTACTTC
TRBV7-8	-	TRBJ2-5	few	CASSRQKETQYF	TGTGCCAGCAGCCGACAGAAAGAGACCCAGTACTTC
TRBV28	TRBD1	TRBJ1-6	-	CASSLAGGSPLHF	TGTGCCAGCAGTTTAGCAGGGGGCTCACCCCTCCACTTT
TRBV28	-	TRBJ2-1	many	CASSFLGGGNNEQFF	TGTGCCAGCAGTTTCCTCGGGGGAGGAAACAATGAGCAGTTCTTC
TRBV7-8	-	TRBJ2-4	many	CASSLAWLANIQYF	TGTGCCAGCAGCTTAGCGTGGCTAGCCAACATTCAGTACTTC
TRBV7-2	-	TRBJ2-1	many	CASSPANYNEQFF	TGTGCCAGCAGCCCCGCTAATTACAATGAGCAGTTCTTC
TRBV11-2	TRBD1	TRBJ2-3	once	CASSLGTANTQYF	TGTGCCAGCAGCCTCGGGACAGCCAATACGCAGTATTTT
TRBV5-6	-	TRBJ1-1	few	CASSSSVSEAFF	TGTGCCAGCAGCTCTTCGGTCTCTGAAGCTTTCTTT
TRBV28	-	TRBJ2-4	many	CASSVGENIQYF	TGTGCCAGCAGCGTCGGAGAAAACATTCAGTACTTC
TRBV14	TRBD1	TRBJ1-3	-	CASSLEDRGFGNTIYF	TGTGCCAGCAGCCTCGAAGACAGGGGGTTTGGAAACACCATATATTTT